This T cell receptor beta chain was captured in a study of Ad26.COV2.S vaccination and SARS-CoV-2 variants. Study-level information: Administration of Ad26.COV2.S was intramuscular, either once or twice 56 days apart.

Indicated treatment: around 19 received Ad26.COV2.S at low or high dose, single or two shots; 5 received placebo; per-sample allocation not given. Day 63 after the first injection of vaccine or placebo was the sampling time. This adult donor, from Boston, was 18-55 years old. Libraries were prepared by immunoSEQ multiplex PCR; TCRdb keeps only in-frame clonotypes and omits some of them. The repertoire has roughly 680,000 clones, about 90% of them found once; the top ten carry approximately 1.5%. Germline CDR1 LNHDA, CDR2 SQIVND (reference sequence). CDR3 length: 15 amino acids. Trimming removed 6 bases at V and 3 bases at J, with 15 bases between.

This specimen was peripheral blood, taken in a trial of Ad26.COV2.S vaccine versus placebo. The TCR was taken from a person aged 18 to 59 who received the Ad26.COV2.S COVID-19 vaccine or a placebo. The chain recombines TRBV19 with TRBJ2-1, with D unresolved. The CDR3 DNA is TGTGCCAGTAGCTCCTATGGCCGAGGCTACAATGAGCAGTTCTTC. Its translation is CASSSYGRGYNEQFF.